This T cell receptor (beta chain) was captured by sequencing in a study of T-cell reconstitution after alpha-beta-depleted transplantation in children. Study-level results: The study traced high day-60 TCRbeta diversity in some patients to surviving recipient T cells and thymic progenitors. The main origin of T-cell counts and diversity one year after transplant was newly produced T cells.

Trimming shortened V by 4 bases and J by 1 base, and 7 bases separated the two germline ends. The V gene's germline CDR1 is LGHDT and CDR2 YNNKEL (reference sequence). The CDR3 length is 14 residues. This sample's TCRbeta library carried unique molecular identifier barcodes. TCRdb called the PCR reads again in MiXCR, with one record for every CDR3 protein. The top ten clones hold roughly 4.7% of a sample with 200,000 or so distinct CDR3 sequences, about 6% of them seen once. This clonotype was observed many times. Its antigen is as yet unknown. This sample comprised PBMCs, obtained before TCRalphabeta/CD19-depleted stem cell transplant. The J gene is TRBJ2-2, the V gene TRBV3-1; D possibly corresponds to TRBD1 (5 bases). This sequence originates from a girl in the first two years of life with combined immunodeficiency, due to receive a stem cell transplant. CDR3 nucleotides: TGTGCCAGCAGCCCTCAGGGGAACACCGGGGAGCTGTTTTTT. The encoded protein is CASSPQGNTGELFF.